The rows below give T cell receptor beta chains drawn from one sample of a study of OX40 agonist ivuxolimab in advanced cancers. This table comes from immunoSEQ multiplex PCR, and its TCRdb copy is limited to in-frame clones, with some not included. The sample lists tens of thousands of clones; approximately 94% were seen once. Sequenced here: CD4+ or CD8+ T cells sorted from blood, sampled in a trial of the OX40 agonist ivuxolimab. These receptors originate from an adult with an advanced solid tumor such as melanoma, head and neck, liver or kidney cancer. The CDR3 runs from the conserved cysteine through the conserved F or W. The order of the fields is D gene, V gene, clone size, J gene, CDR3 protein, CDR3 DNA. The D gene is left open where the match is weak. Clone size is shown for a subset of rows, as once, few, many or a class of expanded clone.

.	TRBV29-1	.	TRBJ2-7	CSVEGLGDNEQYF	TGCAGCGTAGAGGGTCTCGGGGACAACGAGCAGTACTTC
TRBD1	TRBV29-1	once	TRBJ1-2	CSVERDRVRYGYTF	TGCAGCGTTGAGCGGGACAGAGTTCGTTATGGCTACACCTTC
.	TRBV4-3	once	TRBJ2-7	CASSQDLGSAYEQYF	TGCGCCAGCAGCCAAGATTTAGGGTCGGCCTACGAGCAGTACTTC
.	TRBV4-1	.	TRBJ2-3	CASSQDLGGGDGTDTQYF	TGCGCCAGCAGCCAAGATCTGGGCGGAGGGGATGGCACAGATACGCAGTATTTT
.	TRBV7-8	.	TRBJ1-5	CASGSGVGQPQHF	TGTGCCAGCGGTTCGGGGGTGGGGCAGCCCCAGCATTTT
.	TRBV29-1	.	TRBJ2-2	CSVWSTGELFF	TGCAGCGTTTGGAGCACCGGGGAGCTGTTTTTT
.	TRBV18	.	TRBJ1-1	CASSPSDTEAFF	TGTGCCAGCTCACCTTCGGACACTGAAGCTTTCTTT
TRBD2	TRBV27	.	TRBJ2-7	CASSLAGVAYEQYF	TGTGCCAGCAGTCTAGCGGGAGTAGCTTACGAGCAGTACTTC
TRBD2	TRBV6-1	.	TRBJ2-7	CASSERRLAGVHEQYF	TGTGCCAGCAGTGAACGGAGACTAGCGGGAGTTCACGAGCAGTACTTC
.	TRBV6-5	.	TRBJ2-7	CASSSAGEQYF	TGTGCCAGCAGTTCCGCCGGCGAGCAGTACTTC
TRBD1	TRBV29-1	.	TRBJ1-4	CSARRTGDPSGGKLFF	TGCAGCGCCCGACGGACAGGGGACCCTTCTGGGGGAAAACTGTTTTTT
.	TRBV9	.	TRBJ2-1	CASSPGAAAGEQFF	TGTGCCAGCAGCCCGGGGGCAGCAGCAGGTGAGCAGTTCTTC
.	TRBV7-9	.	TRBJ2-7	CASSSLGPKTYEQYF	TGTGCCAGCAGCTCCCTGGGCCCGAAGACCTACGAGCAGTACTTC
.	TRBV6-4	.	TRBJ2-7	CASSDPDGEIWSYEQYF	TGTGCCAGCAGTGACCCGGACGGGGAAATTTGGTCCTACGAGCAGTACTTC
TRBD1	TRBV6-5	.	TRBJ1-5	CASSSDRPVQPQHF	TGTGCCAGCAGTTCGGACAGGCCTGTTCAGCCCCAGCATTTT
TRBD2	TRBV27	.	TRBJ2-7	CASSPRTSSFDEQYF	TGTGCCAGCAGCCCCCGGACTAGCAGCTTCGACGAGCAGTACTTC
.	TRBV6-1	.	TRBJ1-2	CASSEWTYSQYGYTF	TGTGCCAGCAGTGAGTGGACTTATAGCCAGTATGGCTACACCTTC
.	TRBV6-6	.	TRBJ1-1	CAGHSNTEAFF	TGTGCCGGCCACTCGAACACTGAAGCTTTCTTT
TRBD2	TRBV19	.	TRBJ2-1	CASSMPSSGRDEQFF	TGTGCCAGTAGTATGCCGTCTAGCGGGAGGGATGAGCAGTTCTTC
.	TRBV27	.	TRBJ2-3	CASSLGDTQYF	TGTGCCAGCAGTTTAGGAGATACGCAGTATTTT
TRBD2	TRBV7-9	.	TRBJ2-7	CASSSLVGGSPYEQYF	TGTGCCAGCAGCTCCCTCGTCGGCGGGAGTCCCTACGAGCAGTACTTC
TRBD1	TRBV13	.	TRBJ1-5	CASSTTGGDQPQHF	TGTGCCAGCAGCACGACAGGGGGCGATCAGCCCCAGCATTTT
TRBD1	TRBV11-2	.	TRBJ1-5	CASSLGQGGPNQPQHF	TGTGCCAGCAGCCTGGGACAGGGGGGGCCCAATCAGCCCCAGCATTTT
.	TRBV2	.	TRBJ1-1	CASSESVGAFF	TGTGCCAGCAGTGAATCAGTGGGGGCTTTCTTT
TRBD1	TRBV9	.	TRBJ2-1	CASSVSGTGYNEQFF	TGTGCCAGCAGCGTGTCCGGGACAGGGTACAATGAGCAGTTCTTC
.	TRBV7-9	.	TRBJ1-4	CASSLGLREKLFF	TGTGCCAGCAGCTTGGGCCTGAGAGAAAAACTGTTTTTT
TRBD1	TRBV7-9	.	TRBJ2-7	CASSATGGPPQSYEQYF	TGTGCCAGCAGCGCGACAGGGGGACCTCCTCAATCCTACGAGCAGTACTTC
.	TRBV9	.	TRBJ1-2	CASSALGLPNYGYTF	TGTGCCAGCAGCGCCCTGGGACTCCCTAACTATGGCTACACCTTC
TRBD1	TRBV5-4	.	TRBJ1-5	CASSGGTGNNQPQHF	TGTGCCAGCAGCGGCGGGACAGGGAACAACCAGCCCCAGCATTTT
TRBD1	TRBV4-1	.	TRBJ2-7	CASSQSATGGYEQYF	TGCGCCAGCAGCCAATCTGCGACAGGGGGGTACGAGCAGTACTTC
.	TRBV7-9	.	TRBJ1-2	CASSLENYGYTF	TGTGCCAGCAGCTTAGAAAACTATGGCTACACCTTC
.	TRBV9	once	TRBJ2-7	CASSPGGSYEQYF	TGTGCCAGCAGCCCCGGAGGGTCCTACGAGCAGTACTTC
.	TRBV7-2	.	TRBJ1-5	CASSYHGGSNQPQHF	TGTGCCAGCAGCTACCACGGGGGAAGCAATCAGCCCCAGCATTTT
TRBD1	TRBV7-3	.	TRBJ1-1	CASSLTGTGNVAFF	TGTGCCAGCAGCTTAACCGGGACAGGGAATGTGGCTTTCTTT
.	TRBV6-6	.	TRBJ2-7	CASRPPLALKDYEQYF	TGTGCCAGCAGACCGCCCCTAGCACTCAAGGACTACGAGCAGTACTTC
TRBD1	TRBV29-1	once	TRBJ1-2	CSVEGTGGYYGYTF	TGCAGCGTGGAGGGAACAGGGGGCTACTATGGCTACACCTTC
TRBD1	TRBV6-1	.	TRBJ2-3	CASSGRQGLSTDTQYF	TGTGCCAGCAGTGGAAGACAGGGTTTGAGCACAGATACGCAGTATTTT
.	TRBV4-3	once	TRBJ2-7	CASSQDGWGYEQYF	TGCGCCAGCAGCCAAGACGGTTGGGGCTACGAGCAGTACTTC
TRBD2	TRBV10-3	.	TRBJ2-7	CAISATWTGTSGLLYEQYF	TGTGCCATCAGTGCAACCTGGACGGGGACTAGCGGACTTCTCTACGAGCAGTACTTC
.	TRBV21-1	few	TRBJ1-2	CASILRQGVHICGYTF	TGTGCCAGCATCCTAAGACAGGGGGTACACATTTGTGGCTACACCTTC